This T cell receptor beta chain was sequenced during a study of human T cells and chemical hapten exposure. The study's findings and limits: TCRs at high frequency, those above 1 in 1000, did not change with DPC sensitization. It was expanded TCRs that formed significantly more large CDR3 similarity clusters than controls did.

The CDR3 length is 14 residues. J was trimmed by 8 bases and V by 7 bases; bases with no gene match: 11. CDR1 and CDR2 (germline): MNHEY, SVGEGT. Regarding time point: pre-sensitization, week 0. Sample treatment: therapeutic diphenylcyclopropenone sensitization with weekly scalp DPC. As handled by the study authors: TCRs per sample had a median of approximately 100,000 and ranged from about 20,000 to 750,000. Each CDR3 protein is one row after TCRdb ran MiXCR on the RACE reads. TCRdb's processing, not the authors' own work, is the source of the V and J calls. The sample lists about 300,000 distinct CDR3 sequences, over 5% occurring once. This clonotype has a handful of counts. Its specificity is not known.

The chain combines TRBV6-2 or TRBV6-3 with TRBJ1-1, with 9 bases aligning to TRBD1. The specimen comprised whole blood, sampled in connection with sensitization to the hapten diphenylcyclopropenone (DPC). This clonotype originated in a woman younger than 30 with alopecia areata. Some clones in this sample may be carry-over from other donors' samples. Written as DNA, the CDR3 is TGTGCCAGCACCAAGACCCGGACAGGGGTCGAAGCTTTCTTT. Translation gives CASTKTRTGVEAFF.